This paragraph reports one TCR beta chain. The data stem from a study of blood T cell repertoires in COVID-19. The wider study: There were acute and convalescent COVID-19 samples, and they came from the United States, Italy and Spain. T cells, B-cell-depleted T cells, or PBMCs provided the cDNA or gDNA that served as material.

In the study's own analysis: Reference gene primer amplification yielded estimated nucleated cell counts. The repertoire was sequenced with immunoSEQ multiplex PCR; TCRdb's copy has only in-frame clones and lacks some. V and J calls and clone size are as listed in that table; D and trimming were resolved from the DNA. This sample has fewer than 300,000 clones, with 83% found just once. V was clipped by 5 bases and J by 2 bases, with 12 bases between them. The CDR3 is 14 amino acids. Germline V gene lookup returns CDR1 MDHEN and CDR2 SYDVKM. The origin of this receptor is a woman in her fifties or sixties who had recovered from COVID-19. The rearrangement links TRBV28 to TRBJ1-2; TRBD1 might be the D (5 bases). Sequencing input: peripheral blood. The CDR3 nucleotides are TGTGCCAGCAGTCCACCGGACAAAAACTATGGCTACACCTTC. Protein product: CASSPPDKNYGYTF.